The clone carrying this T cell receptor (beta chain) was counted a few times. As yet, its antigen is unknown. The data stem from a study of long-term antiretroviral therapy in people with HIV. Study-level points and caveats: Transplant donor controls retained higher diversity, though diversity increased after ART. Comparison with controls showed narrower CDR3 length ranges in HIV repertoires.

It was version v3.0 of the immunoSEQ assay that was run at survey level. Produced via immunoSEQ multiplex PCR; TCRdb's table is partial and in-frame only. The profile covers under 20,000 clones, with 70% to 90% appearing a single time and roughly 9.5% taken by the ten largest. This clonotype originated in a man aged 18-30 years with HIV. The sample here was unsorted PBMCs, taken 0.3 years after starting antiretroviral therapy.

The CDR3 bases are TGTGCCAGCAGCTTGGGATCCGGGAACCAGTACGAGCAGTACGTC. Translating gives CASSLGSGNQYEQYV. The rearrangement uses TRBV7-9 and TRBJ2-7, with D possibly TRBD2 on 5 matching bases. Germline V CDR1 and CDR2: SEHNR, FQNEAQ (reference sequence). The CDR3 totals 15 residues. V lost 3 bases and J lost 4, with 16 bases in between.